The next 14 T cell receptor beta chains were all read from a single sample in a study of glioma-infiltrating T cells after dendritic cell vaccination. Time point in this sample: after dendritic cell vaccination, including at tumor progression/relapse. Assay: immunoSEQ multiplex PCR; the TCRdb copy retains only in-frame clones and omits some. The sample contains roughly 60,000 clones, about 80% of which appear only once. Source: blood, taken after dendritic cell vaccination. The receptors stem from a human donor with glioblastoma.

The V and J genes are TRBV4-2 and TRBJ2-7; D ambiguous. The V gene's germline CDR1 is LGHNA and CDR2 YNFKEQ. This CDR3 has 16 residues. Trimming took 4 bases from V and 3 from J, leaving 19 bases between them. The CDR3, as DNA: TGTGCCAGCAGCCGAGTGCCTAGTACCCTAAACTACGAGCAGTACTTC. It yields the protein CASSRVPSTLNYEQYF.

This clone was seen only a few times. The chain has TRBV9 and TRBJ2-6; D remains ambiguous. The CDR3 is made up of 15 amino acids. Germline V CDR1 and CDR2: SGDLS, YYNGEE. V was cut by 0 bases and J by 3 bases, with 7 bases left in between. CDR3 DNA sequence: TGTGCCAGCAGCGTAGGGGCGTTTGGGGCCAACGTCCTGACTTTC. The encoded protein is CASSVGAFGANVLTF.

V is TRBV2 and J is TRBJ2-3, with a possible D match to TRBD2 (6 bases). Deletions cut 7 bases from V and 0 bases from J, with 11 bases between. This CDR3 has 14 residues. Germline-derived CDR1 and CDR2 are SNHLY and FYNNEI. CDR3 protein: CASMVGGSTDTQYF. The DNA for the CDR3 is TGTGCCAGCATGGTGGGGGGTAGCACAGATACGCAGTATTTT.

V gene TRBV2 combines with J gene TRBJ1-3; D ambiguous. The CDR3 has 18 amino acids. The V and J ends lost 6 bases and 0 bases respectively, with 21 bases between them. The germline CDR1 and CDR2 sequences are SNHLY and FYNNEI. The CDR3 bases are TGTGCCAGCAGGGCAACTCGGAATTCGGGAAACTCTGGAAACACCATATATTTT. Amino acids: CASRATRNSGNSGNTIYF.

The gene calls are TRBV5-1 and TRBJ1-3, with 8 positions matching TRBD1. V gave up 0 bases and J gave up 5 bases; unmatched junction bases: 7. The length of the CDR3 is 16 residues. Germline V gene sequence: CDR1 SGHRS, CDR2 YFSETQ. CDR3 region: CASSLEGGRGRNTIYF. CDR3 bases: TGCGCCAGCAGCTTGGAAGGAGGCAGGGGGCGAAACACCATATATTTT.

The chain has TRBV2 and TRBJ1-5; D is uncertain. The CDR3 runs to 14 residues. Germline V CDR1 and CDR2: SNHLY, FYNNEI. V lost 1 base and J 11 bases, leaving 15 bases between the germline ends. CDR3 amino acids: CASSEEATARAQHF. CDR3 in DNA: TGTGCCAGCAGTGAAGAGGCCACTGCTCGGGCCCAGCATTTT.

The rearrangement uses TRBV7-9 and TRBJ1-1, with D possibly being TRBD1 (5 bases). Germline V gene lookup returns CDR1 SEHNR and CDR2 FQNEAQ (reference sequence). The CDR3 contains 14 residues. With 0 bases removed from V and 4 bases from J, the gap between germline ends came to 9 bases. The CDR3 spells CASSLAGGTTEAFF. CDR3 bases: TGTGCCAGCAGCTTAGCGGGGGGGACCACTGAAGCTTTCTTT.

This chain connects TRBV5-4 to TRBJ1-3; D is uncertain. The CDR3 is made up of 14 amino acids. The germline V and J ends were trimmed by 4 bases and 0 bases, with 8 bases remaining between them. Germline V CDR1 and CDR2: SGHNT, YYREEE (reference sequence). In DNA, the CDR3 is TGTGCCAGCAGCGGAGGTAGCTCTGGAAACACCATATATTTT. Translation gives CASSGGSSGNTIYF.

The chain joins TRBV4-1 to TRBJ2-2, with 12 bases fitting TRBD2. The CDR3 spans 17 residues. Germline assignment: CDR1 MGHRA and CDR2 YSYEKL. V dropped 0 bases and J dropped 2; count of bases not matched to a gene: 1. CDR3 residues: CASSQDGLAGNTGELFF. Written as DNA, the CDR3 is TGCGCCAGCAGCCAAGATGGACTAGCGGGAAACACCGGGGAGCTGTTTTTT.

The chain employs TRBV7-9 and TRBJ1-5; 7 nucleotides agree with TRBD1. The CDR3 has 14 residues. Germline CDR1 and CDR2: SEHNR and FQNEAQ (reference sequence). Unmatched junction bases numbered 7, after V lost 8 bases and J lost 3 bases. CDR3 DNA: TGTGCCAGCGCAGGGACAGCGATCAATCAGCCCCAGCATTTT. Protein product: CASAGTAINQPQHF.

In its sample, this clone ranks as medium-sized. The chain has TRBV10-1 and TRBJ2-1; the match to TRBD2 covers 10 bases. Germline CDR1 is WNHNN and CDR2 is SYGVQD (reference sequence). CDR3 size: 16 residues. Unmatched junction bases numbered 10, after V lost 4 bases and J lost 7 bases. In DNA form, the CDR3 reads TGCGCCAGCAGTGGCAGGCAGCGGGGGGGCTGGAATGAGCAGTTCTTC. Amino acids: CASSGRQRGGWNEQFF.

The V call is TRBV5-1, the J call TRBJ1-6; 9 bases map to TRBD1. The CDR3 covers 18 residues. CDR1 is SGHRS, CDR2 YFSETQ, per germline. The V and J ends lost 0 bases and 10 bases, in that order; junction bases with no gene match: 14. The CDR3 DNA follows: TGCGCCAGCAGCTTGGGGCACACCGGGACAGGGTATCGATCACCCCTCCACTTT. This sequence encodes CASSLGHTGTGYRSPLHF.

The chain combines TRBV7-9 with TRBJ1-4; the D is unclear. CDR1 SEHNR and CDR2 FQNEAQ come from the germline V gene (reference sequence). CDR3 length: 14 residues. V was cut by 1 base and J by 8 bases, with 11 bases left in between. The CDR3 region has the DNA TGTGCCAGCAGCTTAGGAAACAGTCCGGAAAAACTGTTTTTT. Translation: CASSLGNSPEKLFF.

The rearrangement joins TRBV5-1 to TRBJ2-7; D gene unclear. The CDR3 consists of 14 residues. The V end was cut by 2 bases, the J end by 3 bases, with 12 bases between. Germline values: CDR1 SGHRS, CDR2 YFSETQ. The CDR3 coding sequence is TGCGCCAGCAGCTTATCACACACCTTCTACGAGCAGTACTTC. Protein product: CASSLSHTFYEQYF. Filled out from reference TRBV5-1 and TRBJ2-7, the complete variable domain reads KAGVTQTPRYLIKTRGQQVTLSCSPISGHRSVSWYQQTPGQGLQFLFEYFSETQRNKGNFPGRFSGRQFSNSRSEMNVSTLELGDSALYLCASSLSHTFYEQYFGPGTRLTVT.